This is a list of T cell receptor beta chains from one sample in a study of blood T cell repertoires in COVID-19. Profiling relied on immunoSEQ multiplex PCR, and the TCRdb table lists in-frame clones only, not all of them. Among tens of thousands of clones, roughly 76% were seen once, and the ten largest hold about 8.7%. Sequenced input: peripheral blood. These receptors all stem from a man in his sixties or seventies with active or convalescent COVID-19. The CDR3 runs from the conserved cysteine through the conserved F or W. D genes are given only for firm matches. Size tells how often a clone was seen (once, few, many) or the class of an expanded clone, and some rows leave it out.

v_gene	d_gene	j_gene	abundance	CDR3nt	CDR3aa
TRBV6-4	.	TRBJ1-1	.	TGTGCCAGCAGGAGACAGGCGAACACTGAAGCTTTCTTT	CASRRQANTEAFF
TRBV9	.	TRBJ1-6	.	TGTGCCAGCAGCCTGTCGGGGGGAACCCATTCACCCCTCCACTTT	CASSLSGGTHSPLHF
TRBV19	.	TRBJ1-3	.	TGTGCCAGTAGTATAAACAGGGCCTCTGGAAACACCATATATTTT	CASSINRASGNTIYF
TRBV10-2	.	TRBJ2-1	once	TGCGCCAGCAGGCCCGGAGTTGGTGCGGACAATGAGCAGTTCTTC	CASRPGVGADNEQFF
TRBV30	.	TRBJ1-2	.	TGTGCCTGGAGTGTCCGGGGAGGTGGCTACACCTTC	CAWSVRGGGYTF
TRBV10-1	.	TRBJ2-7	.	TGCGCCAGCAGCCAGGGCACTGGGGGGTACGAGCAGTACTTC	CASSQGTGGYEQYF
TRBV7-6	.	TRBJ2-2	.	TGTGCCAGCAAAACAACCGTTAACACCGGGGAGCTGTTTTTT	CASKTTVNTGELFF
TRBV5-1	.	TRBJ1-6	.	TGCGCCAGCAGCGGACAGTTGAATTCACCCCTCCACTTT	CASSGQLNSPLHF
TRBV30	.	TRBJ1-1	.	TGTGCCTGTATCACGAGCACTGAAGCTTTCTTT	CACITSTEAFF
TRBV7-9	TRBD2	TRBJ2-2	.	TGTGCCAGCCTGCCGCGGGGGGCGGACACCGGGGAGCTGTTTTTT	CASLPRGADTGELFF
TRBV3-1/TRBV3-2	.	TRBJ2-7	few	TGTGCCAGCAGCCCGGGGGTAAGCTCCTACGAGCAGTACTTC	CASSPGVSSYEQYF
TRBV6-5	TRBD2	TRBJ2-2	.	TGTGCCAGCAGTTACGCGGGGGGGGGCACCGGGGAGCTGTTTTTT	CASSYAGGGTGELFF
TRBV28	.	TRBJ1-5	.	TGTGCCAGCAGTTTCCTCACTACGAAAACCAATCAGCCCCAGCATTTT	CASSFLTTKTNQPQHF
TRBV25-1	TRBD2	TRBJ2-3	.	TGTGCCAGCAGTGCCCGCCGGACTAGCGGGGTGTCTACAGATACGCAGTATTTT	CASSARRTSGVSTDTQYF
TRBV13	TRBD1	TRBJ2-3	.	TGTGCCAGCAGCCTTCAAGGGACAGGGATCACAGATACGCAGTATTTT	CASSLQGTGITDTQYF
TRBV7-3	TRBD1	TRBJ2-2	.	TGTGCCAGCAGCCGGGGACAGGGTGACACCGGGGAGCTGTTTTTT	CASSRGQGDTGELFF
TRBV5-1	TRBD1	TRBJ1-1	few	TGCGCCAGCAGCTTGGCCGGGACAGGGGAGGCTTTCTTT	CASSLAGTGEAFF
TRBV27	TRBD2	TRBJ2-5	.	TGTGCCAGCAGTTTACTCGGGGGGGCCGGGGAGACCCAGTACTTC	CASSLLGGAGETQYF
TRBV7-9	.	TRBJ1-2	few	TGTGCCAGCAGCCGGGAGTCTAACTATGGCTACACCTTC	CASSRESNYGYTF
TRBV4-2	TRBD2	TRBJ2-5	once	TGTGCCAGCAGCCAGCGGGGGATTGAAGAGACCCAGTACTTC	CASSQRGIEETQYF
TRBV10-3	TRBD1	TRBJ2-7	once	TGTGCCATCAGTGACGGGTGGCAGGGGGAGGAGCAGTACTTC	CAISDGWQGEEQYF
TRBV6-6	.	TRBJ2-2	.	TGTGCCAGCAGTCTGCGACAACCCGGGGAGCTGTTTTTT	CASSLRQPGELFF
TRBV29-1	.	TRBJ2-5	.	TGCAGCGTTGTCACAGGGCAGGAGACCCAGTACTTC	CSVVTGQETQYF
TRBV12-3/TRBV12-4	.	TRBJ1-6	few	TGTGCCAGCACCCGCCGGGGTTCACCCCTCCACTTT	CASTRRGSPLHF
TRBV28	.	TRBJ2-1	once	TGTGCCAGCAGTTTGCGGGATAGCTCCTACAATGAGCAGTTCTTC	CASSLRDSSYNEQFF
TRBV3-1/TRBV3-2	.	TRBJ1-6	.	TGTGCCAGCAGCCAAGCAGGGCTCAATTCACCCCTCCACTTT	CASSQAGLNSPLHF
TRBV27	TRBD1	TRBJ2-7	once	TGTGCCAGCGGTCAGGACAGGTACTCCTACGAGCAGTACTTC	CASGQDRYSYEQYF
TRBV28	.	TRBJ1-2	.	TGTGCCAGCAGTCCTATTTACCCCCCCGGGAGTAACTATGGCTACACCTTC	CASSPIYPPGSNYGYTF
TRBV30	.	TRBJ1-2	.	TGTGCCTGGAGTGTGGGGGCTGCTGGGGGCTACACCTTC	CAWSVGAAGGYTF
TRBV6-2/TRBV6-3	.	TRBJ1-2	.	TGTGCCAGCAGCCGATCTCATCGGGGCTACACCTTC	CASSRSHRGYTF
TRBV29-1	.	TRBJ2-7	.	TGCAGCGTTGAAACACAGGGAAGCTCCTACGAGCAGTACTTC	CSVETQGSSYEQYF
TRBV20-1	.	TRBJ2-1	.	TGCAGTGCTATAACTAGGAGTGAGCAGTTCTTC	CSAITRSEQFF
TRBV15	.	TRBJ2-5	.	TGTGCCACCAGCAGAGATAGGGGGGGATACCAAGAGACCCAGTACTTC	CATSRDRGGYQETQYF
TRBV10-3	TRBD1	TRBJ1-2	few	TGTGCCATCAGTGATGGGACAGGTTTAAACTATGGCTACACCTTC	CAISDGTGLNYGYTF
TRBV2	.	TRBJ1-2	few	TGTGCCAGCAGTGGGCAGATTTATGGCTACACCTTC	CASSGQIYGYTF
TRBV5-1	TRBD1	TRBJ2-7	.	TGCGCCAGCAGCTTGGTGACAGGGGGCTACGAGCAGTACTTC	CASSLVTGGYEQYF
TRBV6-2/TRBV6-3	.	TRBJ2-6	.	TGTGCCAGCAGCCGACAGTCACGGTCATCTTCTGGGGCCAACGTCCTGACTTTC	CASSRQSRSSSGANVLTF
TRBV5-1	.	TRBJ1-1	.	TGCGCCAGCAGCGTACAGGGACCCACTGAAGCTTTCTTT	CASSVQGPTEAFF
TRBV6-6	.	TRBJ1-3	.	TGTGCCAGCAAGGGGAGGGGATTCCCCTCTGGAAACACCATATATTTT	CASKGRGFPSGNTIYF
TRBV5-6	.	TRBJ2-7	few	TGTGCCAGCAGGAGCAAGGGGGGGCGGTACGAGCAGTACTTC	CASRSKGGRYEQYF
TRBV24-1	.	TRBJ1-5	.	TGTGCCACCAGTGACAATAGCAATCAGCCCCAGCATTTT	CATSDNSNQPQHF
TRBV29-1	.	TRBJ2-5	.	TGCAGCACACAGATGGGGGCCCGAGGGGAGACCCAGTACTTC	CSTQMGARGETQYF
TRBV28	.	TRBJ2-1	.	TGTGCCAGCAGAACAGGGAAAGAGGCGCAGTTCTTC	CASRTGKEAQFF
TRBV28	.	TRBJ1-2	.	TGTGCCAGCACCACCTTTTCGGGTAACTATGGCTACACCTTC	CASTTFSGNYGYTF
TRBV27	.	TRBJ1-6	.	TGTGCCAGCAGTTTAGCGACCCTCCACTTT	CASSLATLHF
TRBV12-3/TRBV12-4	.	TRBJ1-5	.	TGTGCCAGCAGTTCACTTAGCAATCAGCCCCAGCATTTT	CASSSLSNQPQHF
TRBV7-9	.	TRBJ2-2	once	TGTGCCAGCAGCTTTCGGCAGGGTCGAGCCGGGGAGCTGTTTTTT	CASSFRQGRAGELFF
TRBV10-2	.	TRBJ2-5	.	TGCGCCAGCAGTGAGTCGAACGGTATCCAAGAGACCCAGTACTTC	CASSESNGIQETQYF
TRBV5-1	TRBD1	TRBJ1-4	.	TGCGCCAGCAGCTTACAGGGGAGAGGTGAAAAACTGTTTTTT	CASSLQGRGEKLFF
TRBV2	.	TRBJ1-1	.	TGTGCCAGCAGTTCAATTGTTGAAGCTTTCTTT	CASSSIVEAFF
TRBV18	TRBD1	TRBJ2-7	.	TGTGCCAGCTCACCAGGACAGGGGGATCTTTACGAGCAGTACTTC	CASSPGQGDLYEQYF
TRBV21-1	.	TRBJ2-7	.	TGTGCCAGCAGCAAACTCTTTAGGGACAGCCCATACGAGCAGTACTTC	CASSKLFRDSPYEQYF
TRBV5-4	TRBD1	TRBJ1-5	.	TGTGCCACCGGACAGGGAGTAGGTCAGCCCCAGCATTTT	CATGQGVGQPQHF
TRBV10-3	.	TRBJ2-1	.	TGTGCCATCAGTGAGTTGTCGACAGCTTCCTACAATGAGCAGTTCTTC	CAISELSTASYNEQFF
TRBV10-3	.	TRBJ2-7	.	TGTGCCATCAGTGAAAGAGGGGGGGCCACCCTGGACGAGCAGTACTTC	CAISERGGATLDEQYF